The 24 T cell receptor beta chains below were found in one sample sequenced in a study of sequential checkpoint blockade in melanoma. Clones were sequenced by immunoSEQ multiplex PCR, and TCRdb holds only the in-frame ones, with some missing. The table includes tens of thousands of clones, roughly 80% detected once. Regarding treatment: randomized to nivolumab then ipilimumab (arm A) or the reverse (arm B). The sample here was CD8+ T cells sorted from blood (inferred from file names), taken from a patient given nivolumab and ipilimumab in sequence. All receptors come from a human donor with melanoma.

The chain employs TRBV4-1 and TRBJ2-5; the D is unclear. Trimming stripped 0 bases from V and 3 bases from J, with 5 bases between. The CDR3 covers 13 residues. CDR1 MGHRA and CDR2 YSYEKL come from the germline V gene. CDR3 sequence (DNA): TGCGCCAGCAGCCAAGACAGCGAAGAGACCCAGTACTTC. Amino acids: CASSQDSEETQYF.

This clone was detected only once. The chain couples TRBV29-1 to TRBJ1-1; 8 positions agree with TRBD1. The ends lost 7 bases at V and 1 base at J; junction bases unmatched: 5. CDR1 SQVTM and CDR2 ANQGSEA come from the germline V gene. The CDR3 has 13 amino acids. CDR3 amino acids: CSGGQGRNTEAFF. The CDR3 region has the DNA TGCAGCGGTGGACAGGGACGGAACACTGAAGCTTTCTTT.

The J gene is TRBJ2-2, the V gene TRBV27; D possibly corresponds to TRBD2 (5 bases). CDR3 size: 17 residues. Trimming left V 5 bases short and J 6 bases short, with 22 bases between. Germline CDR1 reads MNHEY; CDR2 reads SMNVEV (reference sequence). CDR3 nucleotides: TGTGCCAGCAGTACCAAGTCCGGGGAGTGGATCCCCGGGGAGCTGTTTTTT. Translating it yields CASSTKSGEWIPGELFF.

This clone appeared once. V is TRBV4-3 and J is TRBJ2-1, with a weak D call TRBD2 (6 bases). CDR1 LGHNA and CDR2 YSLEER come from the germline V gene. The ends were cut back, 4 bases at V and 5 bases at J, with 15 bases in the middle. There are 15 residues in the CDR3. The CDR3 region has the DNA TGCGCCAGCAGCCGGGGCCTGGAGGGCCACAATGAGCAGTTCTTC. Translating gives CASSRGLEGHNEQFF.

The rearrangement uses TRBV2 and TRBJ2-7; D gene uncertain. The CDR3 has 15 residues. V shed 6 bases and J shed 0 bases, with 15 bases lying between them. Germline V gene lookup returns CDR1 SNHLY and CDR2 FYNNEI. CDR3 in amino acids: CASRVGRSHSYEQYF. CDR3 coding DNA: TGTGCCAGCAGGGTGGGCAGGTCCCACTCCTACGAGCAGTACTTC.

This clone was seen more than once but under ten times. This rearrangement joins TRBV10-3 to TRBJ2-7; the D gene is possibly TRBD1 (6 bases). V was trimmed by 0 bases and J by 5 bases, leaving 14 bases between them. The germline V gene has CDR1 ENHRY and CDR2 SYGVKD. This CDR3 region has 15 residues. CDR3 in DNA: TGTGCCATCAGTGAGTCATCGTACAGGGTCAACGAGCAGTACTTC. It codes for CAISESSYRVNEQYF.

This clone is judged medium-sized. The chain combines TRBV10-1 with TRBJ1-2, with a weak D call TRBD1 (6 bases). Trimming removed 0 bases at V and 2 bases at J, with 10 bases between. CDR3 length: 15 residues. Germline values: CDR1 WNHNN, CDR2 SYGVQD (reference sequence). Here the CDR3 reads CASSESPGGNYGYTF. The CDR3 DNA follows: TGCGCCAGCAGTGAGTCCCCGGGGGGCAACTATGGCTACACCTTC.

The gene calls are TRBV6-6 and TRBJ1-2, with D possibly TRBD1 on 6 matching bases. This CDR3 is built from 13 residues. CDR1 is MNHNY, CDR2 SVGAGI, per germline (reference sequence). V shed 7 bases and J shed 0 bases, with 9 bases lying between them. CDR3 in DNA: TGTGCCAGCAATGCAGGGGCTAACTATGGCTACACCTTC. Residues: CASNAGANYGYTF.

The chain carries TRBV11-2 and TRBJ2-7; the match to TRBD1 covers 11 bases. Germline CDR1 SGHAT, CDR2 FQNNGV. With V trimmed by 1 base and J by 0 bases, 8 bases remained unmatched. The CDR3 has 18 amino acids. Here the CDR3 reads CASSLGPGTGGGSYEQYF. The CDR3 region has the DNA TGTGCCAGCAGCTTAGGTCCCGGGACAGGGGGAGGCTCCTACGAGCAGTACTTC.

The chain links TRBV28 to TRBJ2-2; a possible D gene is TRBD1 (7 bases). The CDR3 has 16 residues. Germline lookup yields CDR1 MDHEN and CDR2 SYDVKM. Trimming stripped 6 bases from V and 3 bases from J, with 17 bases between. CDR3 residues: CASRSYDRDYTGELFF. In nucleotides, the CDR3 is TGTGCCAGCAGAAGCTACGACAGGGACTACACCGGGGAGCTGTTTTTT.

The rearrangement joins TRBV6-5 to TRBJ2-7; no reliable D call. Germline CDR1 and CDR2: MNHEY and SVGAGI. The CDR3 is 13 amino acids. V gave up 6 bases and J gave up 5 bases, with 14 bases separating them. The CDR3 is CASSPINLHEQYF. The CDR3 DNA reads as TGTGCCAGCAGCCCTATTAACCTCCACGAGCAGTACTTC.

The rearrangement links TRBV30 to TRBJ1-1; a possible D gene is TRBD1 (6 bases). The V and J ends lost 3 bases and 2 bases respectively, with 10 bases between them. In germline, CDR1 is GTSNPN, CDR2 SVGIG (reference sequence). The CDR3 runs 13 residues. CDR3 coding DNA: TGTGCCTGGAGCCGGGACATAAACACTGAAGCTTTCTTT. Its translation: CAWSRDINTEAFF.

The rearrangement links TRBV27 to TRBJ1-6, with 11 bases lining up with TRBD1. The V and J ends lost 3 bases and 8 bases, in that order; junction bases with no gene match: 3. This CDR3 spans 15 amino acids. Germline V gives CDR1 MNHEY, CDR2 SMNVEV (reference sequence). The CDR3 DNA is TGTGCCAGCAGTTTCGGACAGGGGGCGTATTCACCCCTCCACTTT. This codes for CASSFGQGAYSPLHF.

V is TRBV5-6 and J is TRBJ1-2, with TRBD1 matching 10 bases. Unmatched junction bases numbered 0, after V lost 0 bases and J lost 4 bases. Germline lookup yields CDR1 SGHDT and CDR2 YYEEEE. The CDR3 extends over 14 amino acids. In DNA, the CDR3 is TGTGCCAGCAGCTTGGGGGACAGGGGCTATGGCTACACCTTC. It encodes CASSLGDRGYGYTF.

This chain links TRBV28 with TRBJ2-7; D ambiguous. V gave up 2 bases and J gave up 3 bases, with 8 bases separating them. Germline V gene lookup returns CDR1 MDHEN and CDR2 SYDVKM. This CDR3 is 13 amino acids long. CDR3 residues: CASSLIPSYEQYF. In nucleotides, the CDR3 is TGTGCCAGCAGTTTAATCCCTAGCTACGAGCAGTACTTC.

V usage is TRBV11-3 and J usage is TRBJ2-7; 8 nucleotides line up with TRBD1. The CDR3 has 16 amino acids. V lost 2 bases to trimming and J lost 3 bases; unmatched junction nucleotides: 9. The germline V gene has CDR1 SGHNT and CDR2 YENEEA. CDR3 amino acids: CASSLSSGTGIYEQYF. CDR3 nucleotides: TGTGCCAGCAGCTTATCCTCCGGGACAGGAATCTACGAGCAGTACTTC.

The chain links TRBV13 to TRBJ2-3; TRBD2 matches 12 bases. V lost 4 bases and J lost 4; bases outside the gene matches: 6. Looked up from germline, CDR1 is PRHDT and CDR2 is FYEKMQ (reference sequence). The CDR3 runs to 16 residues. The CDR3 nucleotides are TGTGCCAGCAGCTCGCGACTAGCGGGAGTGGCAGATACGCAGTATTTT. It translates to CASSSRLAGVADTQYF.

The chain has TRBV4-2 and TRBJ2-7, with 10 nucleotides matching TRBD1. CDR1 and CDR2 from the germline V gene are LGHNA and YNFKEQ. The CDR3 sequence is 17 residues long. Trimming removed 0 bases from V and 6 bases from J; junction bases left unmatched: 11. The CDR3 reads CASSQDETGTGVREQYF. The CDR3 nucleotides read TGTGCCAGCAGCCAAGATGAGACCGGGACAGGGGTTCGCGAGCAGTACTTC.

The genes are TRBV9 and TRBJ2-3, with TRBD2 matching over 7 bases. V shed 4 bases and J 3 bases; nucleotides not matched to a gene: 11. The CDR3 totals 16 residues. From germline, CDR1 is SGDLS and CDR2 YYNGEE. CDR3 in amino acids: CASSPPGEGLTDTQYF. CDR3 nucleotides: TGTGCCAGCAGCCCCCCCGGGGAGGGCCTTACAGATACGCAGTATTTT. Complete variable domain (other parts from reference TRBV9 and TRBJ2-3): DSGVTQTPKHLITATGQRVTLRCSPRSGDLSVYWYQQSLDQGLQFLIQYYNGEERAKGNILERFSAQQFPDLHSELNLSSLELGDSALYFCASSPPGEGLTDTQYFGPGTRLTVL.

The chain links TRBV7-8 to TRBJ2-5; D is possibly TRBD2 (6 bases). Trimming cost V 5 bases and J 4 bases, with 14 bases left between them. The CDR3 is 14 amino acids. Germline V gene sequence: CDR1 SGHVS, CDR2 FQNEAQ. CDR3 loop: CASSLLGGRETQYF. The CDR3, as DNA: TGTGCCAGCAGCCTGCTGGGGGGTCGAGAGACCCAGTACTTC.

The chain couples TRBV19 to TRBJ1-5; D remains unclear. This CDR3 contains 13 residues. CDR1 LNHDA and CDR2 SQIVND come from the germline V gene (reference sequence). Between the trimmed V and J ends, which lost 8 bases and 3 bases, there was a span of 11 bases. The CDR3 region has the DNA TGTGCCAGTGCCCCCCGAGCCAATCAGCCCCAGCATTTT. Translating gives CASAPRANQPQHF.

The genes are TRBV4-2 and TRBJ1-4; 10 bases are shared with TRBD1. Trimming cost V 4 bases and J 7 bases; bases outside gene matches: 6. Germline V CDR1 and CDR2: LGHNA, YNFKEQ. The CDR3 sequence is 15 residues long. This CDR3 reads CASSLTGGGIEKLFF. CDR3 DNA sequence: TGTGCCAGCAGCCTGACAGGGGGCGGCATTGAAAAACTGTTTTTT.

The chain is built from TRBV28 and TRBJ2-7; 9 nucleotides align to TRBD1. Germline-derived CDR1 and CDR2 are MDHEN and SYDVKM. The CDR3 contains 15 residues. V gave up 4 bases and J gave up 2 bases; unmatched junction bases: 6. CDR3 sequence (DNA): TGTGCCAGCAGTTCCGGGACAGGGTTCGCCTACGAGCAGTACTTC. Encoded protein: CASSSGTGFAYEQYF.

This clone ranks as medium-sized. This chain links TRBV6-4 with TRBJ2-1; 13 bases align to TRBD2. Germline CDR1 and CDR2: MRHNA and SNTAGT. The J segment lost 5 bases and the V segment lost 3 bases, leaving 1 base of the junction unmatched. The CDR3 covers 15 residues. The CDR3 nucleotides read TGTGCCAGCAGTGAGGGACTAGCGGGGAACAATGAGCAGTTCTTC. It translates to CASSEGLAGNNEQFF.